These 19 T cell receptor beta chains share one sample of origin, sequenced in a study of blood T cell repertoires in COVID-19. Profiling relied on immunoSEQ multiplex PCR, and the TCRdb table lists in-frame clones only, not all of them. The data show about 200,000 clones, with around four fifths seen just once and around 30% held by the top ten. Sequences were obtained from peripheral blood. The source is a man aged 35 to 55 with acute or convalescent COVID-19.

The gene calls are TRBV15 and TRBJ1-1; D possibly corresponds to TRBD1 (5 bases). Germline loops: CDR1 LNHNV, CDR2 YYDKDF (reference sequence). V lost 7 bases and J lost 2, with 20 bases in between. This CDR3 contains 16 residues. The CDR3 sequence is CATTRRGVGLNTEAFF. The CDR3 region has the DNA TGTGCCACCACCCGGAGGGGCGTGGGCTTAAACACTGAAGCTTTCTTT.

This chain connects TRBV7-3 to TRBJ2-3; perhaps TRBD2 as D (5 bases). The CDR3 is 14 amino acids. Germline V lookup: CDR1 SGHTA, CDR2 FQGTGA. The V end was cut by 7 bases, the J end by 2 bases, with 13 bases between. The DNA of the CDR3 is TGTGCCAGCAAGGAGGACGCACCCACAGATACGCAGTATTTT. Amino acid sequence: CASKEDAPTDTQYF.

The chain couples TRBV14 to TRBJ1-1, with D maybe TRBD1 (5 bases). This CDR3 spans 15 amino acids. Per germline, CDR1 SGHDN and CDR2 FVKESK. Trimming shortened V by 0 bases and J by 1 base, and 9 bases separated the two germline ends. This CDR3 is CASSQDWGENTEAFF. CDR3 coding DNA: TGTGCCAGCAGCCAAGATTGGGGGGAGAACACTGAAGCTTTCTTT.

The chain combines TRBV30 with TRBJ1-2, with 10 nucleotides matching TRBD1. The germline gives CDR1 GTSNPN, CDR2 SVGIG (reference sequence). The ends lost 5 bases at V and 11 bases at J; junction bases unmatched: 2. This CDR3 has 10 amino acids. The CDR3 is CAWGQGEYTF. The CDR3 DNA is TGTGCCTGGGGACAGGGGGAGTACACCTTC.

The chain is built from TRBV10-3 and TRBJ1-1, with 7 bases matching TRBD1. The germline V gene has CDR1 ENHRY and CDR2 SYGVKD. Trimming cost V 5 bases and J 4 bases; bases outside gene matches: 7. The CDR3 consists of 14 residues. CDR3 protein: CAISRAEGATEAFF. In DNA, the CDR3 is TGTGCCATCAGTCGAGCTGAGGGGGCCACTGAAGCTTTCTTT.

This rearrangement joins TRBV19 to TRBJ2-7; 8 nucleotides align to TRBD1. The CDR3 covers 14 residues. Trimming cost V 6 bases and J 3 bases; bases outside gene matches: 7. Germline V gene sequence: CDR1 LNHDA, CDR2 SQIVND (reference sequence). Here the CDR3 DNA reads TGTGCCAGTAGCCCCACCGACAGGGGCTACGAGCAGTACTTC. Protein product: CASSPTDRGYEQYF. Full variable domain (missing parts from reference TRBV19 and TRBJ2-7): DGGITQSPKYLFRKEGQNVTLSCEQNLNHDAMYWYRQDPGQGLRLIYYSQIVNDFQKGDIAEGYSVSREKKESFPLTVTSAQKNPTAFYLCASSPTDRGYEQYFGPGTRLTVT.

The chain recombines TRBV5-6 with TRBJ1-5, with D possibly matching TRBD1 (5 bases). The CDR3 is made up of 15 amino acids. With 3 bases removed from V and 1 base from J, the gap between germline ends came to 11 bases. Germline CDR1 SGHDT, CDR2 YYEEEE. CDR3 in DNA: TGTGCCAGCAGCTCCTGGACAAAGAGCAATCAGCCCCAGCATTTT. Residues: CASSSWTKSNQPQHF.

The chain employs TRBV5-4 and TRBJ2-3, with D maybe TRBD2 (5 bases). CDR1 SGHNT and CDR2 YYREEE come from the germline V gene (reference sequence). The CDR3 covers 17 residues. V lost 6 bases, J lost 1 base, and 21 bases lay in between. CDR3 coding DNA: TGTGCCAGCAACCCCAGAAATCGGGGTTTGGGCACAGATACGCAGTATTTT. This codes for CASNPRNRGLGTDTQYF.

The chain uses TRBV6-2 or TRBV6-3 and TRBJ2-2; TRBD1 aligns across 8 bases. Looked up from germline, CDR1 is MNHEY and CDR2 is SVGEGT. The CDR3 length is 15 residues. V shed 4 bases, J shed 5 bases, and the junction held 6 bases outside the gene matches. In nucleotides, the CDR3 is TGTGCCAGCAGTTCCACAGGGGGTCGTACCGGGGAGCTGTTTTTT. Amino acid sequence: CASSSTGGRTGELFF.

The J gene is TRBJ1-2, the V gene TRBV7-9, with 7 nucleotides matching TRBD1. The CDR3 has 15 amino acids. Trimming at V came to 5 bases and at J to 0 bases, leaving 6 bases not matched to a gene. The germline CDR1 and CDR2 sequences are SEHNR and FQNEAQ (reference sequence). CDR3 amino acids: CASSLGTVANYGYTF. The DNA of the CDR3 is TGTGCCAGCAGCCTAGGGACAGTCGCTAACTATGGCTACACCTTC.

This chain connects TRBV5-6 to TRBJ1-5; TRBD1 agrees at 7 bases. The junction had 10 bases not matched to a gene; V was cut back by 4 bases and J by 0 bases. Germline-derived CDR1 and CDR2 are SGHDT and YYEEEE. The CDR3 consists of 17 residues. For the CDR3, the DNA is TGTGCCAGCAGCCCCTGGGACAGTCTCTATAGCAATCAGCCCCAGCATTTT. Translation gives CASSPWDSLYSNQPQHF. The whole variable domain, filled in from reference TRBV5-6 and TRBJ1-5, reads DAGVTQSPTHLIKTRGQQVTLRCSPKSGHDTVSWYQQALGQGPQFIFQYYEEEERQRGNFPDRFSGHQFPNYSSELNVNALLLGDSALYLCASSPWDSLYSNQPQHFGDGTRLSIL.

The chain joins TRBV7-9 to TRBJ1-1; D unresolved. This CDR3 spans 15 amino acids. Trimming shortened V by 6 bases and J by 0 bases, and 14 bases separated the two germline ends. Germline V lookup: CDR1 SEHNR, CDR2 FQNEAQ (reference sequence). This CDR3 is CASSSIQVMNTEAFF. The CDR3 nucleotides are TGTGCCAGCAGTTCAATCCAGGTAATGAACACTGAAGCTTTCTTT.

CDR3 sequence (DNA): TGTGCCAGCAGCGACCTAGCGGGTTACCAAGAGACCCAGTACTTC. Protein sequence: CASSDLAGYQETQYF. The rearrangement uses TRBV9 and TRBJ2-5; 8 bases are a match to TRBD2. This CDR3 region has 15 residues. Trimming removed 3 bases from V and 0 bases from J; junction bases left unmatched: 4. Germline assignment: CDR1 SGDLS and CDR2 YYNGEE.

This clone has just a few counts. The V call is TRBV18, the J call TRBJ2-7, with D maybe TRBD2 (5 bases). CDR1 KGHSH and CDR2 LQKENI come from the germline V gene. The CDR3 has 13 amino acids. V dropped 6 bases and J dropped 6 bases, with 15 bases sitting between them. The CDR3 nucleotides read TGTGCCAGCTCCATCGGGAAGCGCGGCGAGCAGTACTTC. Amino acids: CASSIGKRGEQYF.

CDR3 amino acids: CASSQLYRTDTQYF. The CDR3 bases are TGTGCCAGCAGCCAATTATATCGGACAGATACGCAGTATTTT. The V call is TRBV3-1 (or the pseudogene TRBV3-2), the J call TRBJ2-3; D not certain. The CDR3 contains 14 residues. The ends were cut back, 2 bases at V and 3 bases at J, with 9 bases in the middle. CDR1 and CDR2 (germline): LGHDT, YNNKEL (reference sequence).

J is TRBJ1-6 and V is TRBV27, with D possibly matching TRBD1 (5 bases). This CDR3 region has 14 residues. Germline V gene sequence: CDR1 MNHEY, CDR2 SMNVEV (reference sequence). V was clipped by 3 bases and J by 10 bases, with 13 bases between them. CDR3 region: CASSFSQGYSPLHF. CDR3 bases: TGTGCCAGCAGTTTCAGCCAGGGTTACTCACCCCTCCACTTT.

The chain combines TRBV5-4 with TRBJ2-3; perhaps TRBD2 as D (5 bases). V lost 0 bases, J lost 6 bases, and 14 bases lay in between. CDR3 length equals 15 residues. The germline V gene encodes CDR1 SGHNT and CDR2 YYREEE (reference sequence). The CDR3 loop is CASSLAVWRTDTQYF. The DNA of the CDR3 is TGTGCCAGCAGCTTGGCCGTGTGGAGGACCGATACGCAGTATTTT.

This rearrangement joins TRBV7-6 to TRBJ1-3; D call uncertain. The CDR3 spans 15 residues. Per germline, CDR1 SGHVS and CDR2 FNYEAQ. Trimming shortened V by 8 bases and J by 0 bases, and 14 bases separated the two germline ends. The CDR3 region is CASSSRRGSGNTIYF. Here the CDR3 DNA reads TGTGCCAGCTCTTCCCGTCGGGGCTCTGGAAACACCATATATTTT.

The genes are TRBV30 and TRBJ1-4, with D possibly TRBD1 on 5 matching bases. Looked up from germline, CDR1 is GTSNPN and CDR2 is SVGIG (reference sequence). This CDR3 region has 13 residues. V lost 0 bases and J 5 bases, leaving 7 bases between the germline ends. In nucleotides, the CDR3 is TGTGCCTGGAGTGTGGGGCGGAATGAAAAACTGTTTTTT. This sequence encodes CAWSVGRNEKLFF.